This T cell receptor beta chain emerged from a study of yellow fever vaccine responses in identical twins. Germline V gene data show CDR1 as DFQATT and CDR2 as SNEGSKA (reference sequence). This CDR3 is 11 amino acids long. The ends were cut back, 4 bases at V and 11 bases at J, with 12 bases in the middle. As to this clonotype: Its antigen is still unknown.

The study, taken as a whole, reports: Twins showed a vaccine T cell response that reportedly seemed partly convergent, partly personalized.

Using its own MiXCR run on the RT-PCR reads, TCRdb lists one record per CDR3 protein. The sample consists of about 3,600 distinct CDR3 sequences, roughly 86% of them appearing once. V gene TRBV20-1 combines with J gene TRBJ1-5, with unresolved D. This TCR was sampled from a woman aged 18-29 years who received the yellow fever vaccine. The sequencing here drew on T cells from blood (PBMCs), unsorted or a sorted subset (not recorded which), taken before or after yellow fever vaccination (not recorded which). The CDR3 spells CSATADPSQHF. CDR3 DNA sequence: TGCAGTGCTACTGCCGATCCGTCCCAGCATTTT.